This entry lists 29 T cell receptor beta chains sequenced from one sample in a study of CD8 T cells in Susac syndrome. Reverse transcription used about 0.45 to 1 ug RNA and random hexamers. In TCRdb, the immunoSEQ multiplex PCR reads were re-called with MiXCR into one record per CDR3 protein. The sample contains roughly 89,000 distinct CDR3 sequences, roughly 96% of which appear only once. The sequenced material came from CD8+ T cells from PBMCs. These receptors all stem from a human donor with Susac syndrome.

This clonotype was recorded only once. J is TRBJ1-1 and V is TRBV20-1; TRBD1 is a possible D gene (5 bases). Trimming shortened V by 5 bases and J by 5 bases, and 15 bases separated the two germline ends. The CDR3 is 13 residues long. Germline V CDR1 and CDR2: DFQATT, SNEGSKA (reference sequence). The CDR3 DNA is TGCAGTGCTTCCACGCTGGGGGTAACTGAAGCTTTCTTT. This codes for CSASTLGVTEAFF.

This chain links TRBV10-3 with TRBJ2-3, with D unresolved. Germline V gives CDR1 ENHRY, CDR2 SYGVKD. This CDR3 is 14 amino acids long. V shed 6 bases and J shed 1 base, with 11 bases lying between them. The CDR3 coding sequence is TGTGCCATCAGCGACCCGGCGGGCACAGATACGCAGTATTTT. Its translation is CAISDPAGTDTQYF.

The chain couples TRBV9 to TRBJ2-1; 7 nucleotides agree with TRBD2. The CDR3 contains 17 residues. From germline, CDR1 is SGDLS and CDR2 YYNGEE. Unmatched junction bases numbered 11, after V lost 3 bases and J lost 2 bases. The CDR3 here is CASSDPSSGGTYNEQFF. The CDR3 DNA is TGTGCCAGCAGCGACCCCTCTAGCGGAGGAACCTACAATGAGCAGTTCTTC.

CDR3 loop: CASRFGLASTDTQYF. The CDR3 DNA reads TGTGCCAGCAGATTTGGGCTAGCTAGCACAGATACGCAGTATTTT. The chain joins TRBV28 to TRBJ2-3; perhaps TRBD2 as D (5 bases). CDR3 length: 15 residues. Looked up from germline, CDR1 is MDHEN and CDR2 is SYDVKM. V lost 6 bases, J lost 0 bases, and 13 bases lay in between.

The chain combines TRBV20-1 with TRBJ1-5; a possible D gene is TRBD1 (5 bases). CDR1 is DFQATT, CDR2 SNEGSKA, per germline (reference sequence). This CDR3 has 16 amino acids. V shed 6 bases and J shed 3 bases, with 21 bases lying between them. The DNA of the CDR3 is TGCAGTGCCGAACCAACGGGGGAAGAGTACAATCAGCCCCAGCATTTT. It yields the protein CSAEPTGEEYNQPQHF.

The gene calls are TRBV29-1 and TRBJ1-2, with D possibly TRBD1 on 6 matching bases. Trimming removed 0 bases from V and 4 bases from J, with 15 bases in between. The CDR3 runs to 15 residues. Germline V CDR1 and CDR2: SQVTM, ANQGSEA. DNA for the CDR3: TGCAGCGTTGAAGAATGGACAGATCTTTTCTATGGCTACACCTTC. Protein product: CSVEEWTDLFYGYTF.

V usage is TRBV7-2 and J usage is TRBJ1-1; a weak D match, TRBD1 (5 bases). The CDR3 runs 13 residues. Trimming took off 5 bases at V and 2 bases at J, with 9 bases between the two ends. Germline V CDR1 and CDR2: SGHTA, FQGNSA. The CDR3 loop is CASSRGYNTEAFF. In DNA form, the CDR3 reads TGTGCCAGCAGCCGGGGGTATAACACTGAAGCTTTCTTT.

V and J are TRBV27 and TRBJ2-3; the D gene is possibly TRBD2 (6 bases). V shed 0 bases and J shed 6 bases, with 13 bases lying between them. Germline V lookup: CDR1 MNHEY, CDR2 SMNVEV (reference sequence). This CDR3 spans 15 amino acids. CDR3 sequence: CASSLSILASDTQYF. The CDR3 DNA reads TGTGCCAGCAGTTTATCGATACTAGCATCCGATACGCAGTATTTT.

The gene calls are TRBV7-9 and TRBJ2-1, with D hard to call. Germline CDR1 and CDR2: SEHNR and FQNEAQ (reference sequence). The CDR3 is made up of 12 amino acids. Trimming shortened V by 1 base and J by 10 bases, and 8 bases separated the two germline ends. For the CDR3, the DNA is TGTGCCAGCAGCTTAGGGGCTCGGGAGCAGTTCTTC. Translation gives CASSLGAREQFF.

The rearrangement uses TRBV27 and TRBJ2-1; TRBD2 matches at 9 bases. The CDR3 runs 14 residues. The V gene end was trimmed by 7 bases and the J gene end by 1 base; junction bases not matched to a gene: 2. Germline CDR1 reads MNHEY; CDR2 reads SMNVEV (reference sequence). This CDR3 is CASMSGGSYNEQFF. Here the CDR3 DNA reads TGTGCCAGCATGAGCGGGGGGTCCTACAATGAGCAGTTCTTC.

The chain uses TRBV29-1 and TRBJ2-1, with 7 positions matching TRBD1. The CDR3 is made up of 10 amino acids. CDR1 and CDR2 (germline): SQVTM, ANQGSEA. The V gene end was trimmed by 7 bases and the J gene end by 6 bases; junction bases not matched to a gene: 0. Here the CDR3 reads CSGQGNEQFF. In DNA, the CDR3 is TGCAGCGGACAGGGCAATGAGCAGTTCTTC.

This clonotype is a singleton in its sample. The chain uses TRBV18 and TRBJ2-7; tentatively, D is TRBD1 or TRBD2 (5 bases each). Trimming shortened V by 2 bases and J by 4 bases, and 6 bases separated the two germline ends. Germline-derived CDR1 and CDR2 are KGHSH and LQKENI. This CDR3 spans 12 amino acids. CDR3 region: CASSPGGYEQYV. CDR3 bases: TGTGCCAGCTCACCAGGGGGATACGAGCAGTACGTC.

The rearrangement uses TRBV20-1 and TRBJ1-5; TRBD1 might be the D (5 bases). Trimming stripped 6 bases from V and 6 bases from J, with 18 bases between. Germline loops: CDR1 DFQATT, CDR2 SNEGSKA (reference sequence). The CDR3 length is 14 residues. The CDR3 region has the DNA TGCAGTGCAAAACAGGTTCGGTTCAGTCAGCCCCAGCATTTT. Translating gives CSAKQVRFSQPQHF.

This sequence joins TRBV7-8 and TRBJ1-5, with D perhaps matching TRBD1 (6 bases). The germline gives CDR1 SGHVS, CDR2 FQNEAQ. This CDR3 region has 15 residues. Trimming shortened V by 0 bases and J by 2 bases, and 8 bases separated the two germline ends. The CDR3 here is CASSLAGGGNQPQHF. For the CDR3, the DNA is TGTGCCAGCAGCTTAGCAGGGGGTGGCAATCAGCCCCAGCATTTT. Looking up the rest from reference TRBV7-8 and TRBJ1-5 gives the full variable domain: GAGVSQSPRYKVAKRGQDVALRCDPISGHVSLFWYQQALGQGPEFLTYFQNEAQLDKSGLPSDRFFAERPEGSVSTLKIQRTQQEDSAVYLCASSLAGGGNQPQHFGDGTRLSIL.

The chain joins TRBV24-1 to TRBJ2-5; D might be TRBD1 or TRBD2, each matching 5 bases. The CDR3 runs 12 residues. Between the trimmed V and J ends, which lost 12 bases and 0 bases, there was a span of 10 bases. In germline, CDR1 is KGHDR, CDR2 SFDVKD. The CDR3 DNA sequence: TGTGCCGCTGGGACCTACCAAGAGACCCAGTACTTC. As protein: CAAGTYQETQYF.

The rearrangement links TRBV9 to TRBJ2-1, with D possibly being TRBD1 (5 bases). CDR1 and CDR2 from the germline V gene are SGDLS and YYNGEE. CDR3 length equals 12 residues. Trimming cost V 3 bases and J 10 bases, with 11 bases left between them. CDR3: CASSDSGYEQFF. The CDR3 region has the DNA TGTGCCAGCAGCGATTCAGGGTACGAGCAGTTCTTC.

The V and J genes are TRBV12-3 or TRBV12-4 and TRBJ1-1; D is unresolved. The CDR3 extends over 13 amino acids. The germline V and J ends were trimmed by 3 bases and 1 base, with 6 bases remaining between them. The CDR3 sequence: CASSFPGNTEAFF. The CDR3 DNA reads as TGTGCCAGCAGTTTCCCAGGGAACACTGAAGCTTTCTTT.

CDR3 loop: CATSNWPVSYEQYV. The CDR3, as DNA: TGTGCCACCAGCAACTGGCCAGTTTCCTACGAGCAGTACGTC. J is TRBJ2-7 and V is TRBV15; no clear D. This CDR3 spans 14 amino acids. CDR1 and CDR2 (germline): LNHNV, YYDKDF (reference sequence). V lost 4 bases to trimming and J lost 1 base, with 11 bases between them.

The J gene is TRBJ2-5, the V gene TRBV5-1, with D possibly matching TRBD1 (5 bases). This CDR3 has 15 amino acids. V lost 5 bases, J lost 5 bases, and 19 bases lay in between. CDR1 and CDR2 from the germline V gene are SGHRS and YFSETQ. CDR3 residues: CASSPENQGRETQYF. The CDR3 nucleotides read TGCGCCAGCAGTCCCGAAAACCAGGGTCGGGAGACCCAGTACTTC.

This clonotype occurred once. In DNA, the CDR3 is TGTGCCAGCAGCCAATGGGACAGGGTTCTCACAGATACGCAGTATTTT. Translated: CASSQWDRVLTDTQYF. The chain recombines TRBV3-1 with TRBJ2-3, with 9 bases fitting TRBD1. V trimming: 2 bases; J trimming: 2 bases; junction bases outside the gene matches: 5. The CDR3 runs 16 residues. Germline loops: CDR1 LGHDT, CDR2 YNNKEL (reference sequence).

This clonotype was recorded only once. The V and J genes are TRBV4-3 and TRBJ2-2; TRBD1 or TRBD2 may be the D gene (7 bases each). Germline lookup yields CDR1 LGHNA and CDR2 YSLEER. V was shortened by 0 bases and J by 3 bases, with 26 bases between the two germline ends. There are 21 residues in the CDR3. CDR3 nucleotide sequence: TGCGCCAGCAGCCAAGATGGCGAGAGGGGGCTGGCTAGCGGCTACACCGGGGAGCTGTTTTTT. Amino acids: CASSQDGERGLASGYTGELFF.

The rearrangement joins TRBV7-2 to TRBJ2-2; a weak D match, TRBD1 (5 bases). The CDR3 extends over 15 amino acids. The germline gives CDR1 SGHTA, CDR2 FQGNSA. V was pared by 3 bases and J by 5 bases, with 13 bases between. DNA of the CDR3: TGTGCCAGCAGCTTGGGGCCTTACGAGACCGGGGAGCTGTTTTTT. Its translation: CASSLGPYETGELFF.

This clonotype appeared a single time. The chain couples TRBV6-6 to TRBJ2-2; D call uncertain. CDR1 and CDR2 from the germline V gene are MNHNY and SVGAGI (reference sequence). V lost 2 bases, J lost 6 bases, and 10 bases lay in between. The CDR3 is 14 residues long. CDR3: CASSYRGRAGELFF. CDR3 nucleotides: TGTGCCAGCAGTTACCGCGGTCGGGCCGGGGAGCTGTTTTTT.

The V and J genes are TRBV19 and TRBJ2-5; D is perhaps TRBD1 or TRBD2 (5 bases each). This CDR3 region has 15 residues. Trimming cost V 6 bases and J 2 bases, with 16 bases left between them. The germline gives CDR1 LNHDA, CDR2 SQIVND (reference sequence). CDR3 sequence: CASSPRDGRQETQYF. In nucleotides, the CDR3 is TGTGCCAGTAGCCCGAGGGACGGCCGACAAGAGACCCAGTACTTC.

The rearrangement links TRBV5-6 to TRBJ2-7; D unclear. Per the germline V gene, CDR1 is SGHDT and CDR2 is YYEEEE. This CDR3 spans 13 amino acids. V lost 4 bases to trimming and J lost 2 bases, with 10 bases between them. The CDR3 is CASSTPGAYEQYF. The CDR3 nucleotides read TGTGCCAGCAGCACCCCCGGCGCCTACGAGCAGTACTTC.

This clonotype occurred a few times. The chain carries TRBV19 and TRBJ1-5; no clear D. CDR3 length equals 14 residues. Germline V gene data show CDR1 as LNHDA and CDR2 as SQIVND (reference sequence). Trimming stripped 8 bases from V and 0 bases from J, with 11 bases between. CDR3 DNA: TGTGCCAGTTGGGGAATGTTTAGCAATCAGCCCCAGCATTTT. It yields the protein CASWGMFSNQPQHF. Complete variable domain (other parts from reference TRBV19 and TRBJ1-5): DGGITQSPKYLFRKEGQNVTLSCEQNLNHDAMYWYRQDPGQGLRLIYYSQIVNDFQKGDIAEGYSVSREKKESFPLTVTSAQKNPTAFYLCASWGMFSNQPQHFGDGTRLSIL.

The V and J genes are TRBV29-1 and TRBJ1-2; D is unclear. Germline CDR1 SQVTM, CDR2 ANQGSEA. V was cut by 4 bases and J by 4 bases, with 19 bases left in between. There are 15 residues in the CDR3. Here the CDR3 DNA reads TGCAGCGTTGGCCCCTTCTTTGACCGCGGCTATGGCTACACCTTC. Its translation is CSVGPFFDRGYGYTF.

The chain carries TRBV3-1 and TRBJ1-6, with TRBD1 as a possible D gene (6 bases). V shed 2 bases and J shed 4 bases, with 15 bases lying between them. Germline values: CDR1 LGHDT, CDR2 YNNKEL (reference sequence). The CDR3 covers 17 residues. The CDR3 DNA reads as TGTGCCAGCAGCCAATTTACCGCCGGGACATATAATTCACCCCTCCACTTT. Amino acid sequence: CASSQFTAGTYNSPLHF.

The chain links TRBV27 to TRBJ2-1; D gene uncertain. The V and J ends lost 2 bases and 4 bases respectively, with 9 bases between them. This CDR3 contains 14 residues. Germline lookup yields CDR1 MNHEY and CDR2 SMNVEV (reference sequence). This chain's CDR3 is CASSLTESYNEQFF. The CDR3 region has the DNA TGTGCCAGCAGTTTAACCGAAAGTTACAATGAGCAGTTCTTC.